The following is a T cell receptor (beta chain) sequence with its context. What it recognizes is unknown. The data were taken from a study of T cell responses to AZD1222 COVID-19 vaccine. General study findings and limits: Baseline testing showed seropositivity in only six or seven AZD1222 recipients. Sampled repertoires all dated from after the peak T cell response. White British donors predominated, females outnumbered males, and clonal diversity was possibly underestimated.

This CDR3 region has 14 residues. Trimming removed 11 bases from V and 7 bases from J, with 21 bases in between. Germline assignment: CDR1 LNHDA and CDR2 SQIVND (reference sequence). Clones were sequenced by immunoSEQ multiplex PCR, and TCRdb holds only the in-frame ones, with some missing. The sample comprises roughly 80,000 clones, under 95% of which are singletons, and about 4.3% rests with the top ten. The chain joins TRBV19 to TRBJ1-3, with D possibly being TRBD1 (6 bases). The receptor was isolated from an adult in good health. The sequences come from peripheral blood, collected on day 0 of AZD1222 vaccination. CDR3 nucleotides: TGTGCCGCCGGTGGTGGGGGCTTACGGAACACCATATATTTT. This codes for CAAGGGGLRNTIYF.